Shown below are 24 T cell receptor beta chains from a single sample sequenced in a study of T-cell reconstitution after alpha-beta-depleted transplantation in children. This sample's TCRbeta library carried unique molecular identifier barcodes. TCRdb itself ran the PCR reads through MiXCR, one entry per CDR3 protein. The sample has a few hundred thousand distinct CDR3 sequences; 15% to 20% are singletons. This material consisted of PBMCs, mostly from graft donor cells, taken 360 days after TCRalphabeta/CD19-depleted stem cell transplant. All receptors derive from a boy under two years old who had a stem cell transplant for Wiskott-Aldrich syndrome, so the T cells may come from the graft donor.

This clonotype was recorded a few times. This rearrangement joins TRBV27 to TRBJ2-7; 9 bases are shared with TRBD2. After removal of 6 bases from V and 3 bases from J, the junction contained 18 bases not matched to a gene. Germline V lookup: CDR1 MNHEY, CDR2 SMNVEV (reference sequence). The CDR3 runs to 18 residues. CDR3 sequence reads: CASSYRTANSGSSYEQYF. The CDR3 nucleotides read TGTGCCAGCAGCTACCGGACAGCGAATAGCGGGAGTAGCTACGAGCAGTACTTC.

V usage is TRBV10-3 and J usage is TRBJ1-5; 7 nucleotides line up with TRBD1. The V gene end was trimmed by 9 bases and the J gene end by 3 bases; junction bases not matched to a gene: 5. From germline, CDR1 is ENHRY and CDR2 SYGVKD. This CDR3 is 13 amino acids long. The CDR3, as DNA: TGTGCCATTAGACAGGGAATCAATCAGCCCCAGCATTTT. This sequence encodes CAIRQGINQPQHF.

This clonotype was recorded a few times. The chain uses TRBV20-1 and TRBJ2-5, with D possibly matching TRBD2 (6 bases). The CDR3 is made up of 15 amino acids. The germline CDR1 and CDR2 sequences are DFQATT and SNEGSKA (reference sequence). Between the trimmed V and J ends, which lost 4 bases and 1 base, there was a span of 16 bases. CDR3 residues: CSAIIAGPVQETQYF. As DNA, the CDR3 is TGCAGTGCTATAATTGCGGGGCCAGTCCAAGAGACCCAGTACTTC.

This clonotype was found a few times. The chain couples TRBV28 to TRBJ2-7; the match to TRBD2 covers 7 bases. CDR1 and CDR2 from the germline V gene are MDHEN and SYDVKM. The CDR3 is 16 residues long. Trimming at V came to 2 bases and at J to 0 bases, leaving 7 bases not matched to a gene. CDR3 DNA sequence: TGTGCCAGCAGTTTAAGGCACGGGGGGAGCTCCTACGAGCAGTACTTC. Its translation: CASSLRHGGSSYEQYF.

The chain has TRBV25-1 and TRBJ2-2; D is ambiguous. This CDR3 is built from 15 residues. Germline loops: CDR1 MGHDK, CDR2 SYGVNS. The V and J ends lost 4 bases and 0 bases respectively, with 9 bases between them. CDR3 loop: CASSGRPPNTGELFF. CDR3 coding DNA: TGTGCCAGCAGTGGACGGCCCCCGAACACCGGGGAGCTGTTTTTT.

There are a few counts of this clonotype. V gene TRBV4-1 combines with J gene TRBJ2-3, with 9 bases lining up with TRBD2. There are 17 residues in the CDR3. Germline-derived CDR1 and CDR2 are MGHRA and YSYEKL. The J segment lost 4 bases and the V segment lost 0 bases, leaving 8 bases of the junction unmatched. CDR3 sequence: CASSQEGSGRPPDTQYF. The CDR3 DNA sequence: TGCGCCAGCAGCCAAGAGGGAAGCGGGAGGCCCCCAGATACGCAGTATTTT.

The J gene is TRBJ2-1, the V gene TRBV6-1; D unresolved. Germline CDR1 is MNHNS and CDR2 is SASEGT. The CDR3 consists of 18 residues. V shed 5 bases and J shed 4 bases, with 24 bases lying between them. This chain's CDR3 is CASSTALLGLTAYNEQFF. The CDR3 coding sequence is TGTGCCAGCAGTACCGCCCTCTTAGGGCTTACGGCGTACAATGAGCAGTTCTTC.

This clonotype was found many times. The rearrangement uses TRBV12-3 or TRBV12-4 and TRBJ2-2; D is uncertain. Trimming left V 2 bases short and J 7 bases short, with 11 bases between. The CDR3 is 14 amino acids. As DNA, the CDR3 is TGTGCCAGCAGTTTAATGTCAGTTATCGGGGAGCTGTTTTTT. It codes for CASSLMSVIGELFF.

This clonotype was seen a few times. This chain links TRBV9 with TRBJ2-1; 7 nucleotides match TRBD2. Germline CDR1 reads SGDLS; CDR2 reads YYNGEE. With 4 bases clipped from V and 2 bases from J, the junction kept 9 bases outside the gene matches. The CDR3 is 16 amino acids. The CDR3 DNA reads as TGTGCCAGCAGCCCCCGGCGGGAGTGGGCCTACAATGAGCAGTTCTTC. It encodes CASSPRREWAYNEQFF.

In this sample, this clonotype turned up a few times. This chain connects TRBV6-6 to TRBJ2-3, with D hard to call. Germline values: CDR1 MNHNY, CDR2 SVGAGI (reference sequence). The length of the CDR3 is 12 residues. The ends were cut back, 8 bases at V and 4 bases at J, with 10 bases in the middle. The CDR3 sequence: CASASGSDTQYF. CDR3 sequence (DNA): TGTGCCAGCGCCTCAGGTTCAGATACGCAGTATTTT.

This clonotype was seen a handful of times. The gene calls are TRBV6-5 and TRBJ2-2; D gene unclear. This CDR3 contains 14 residues. Germline loops: CDR1 MNHEY, CDR2 SVGAGI. The V gene lost 2 bases and the J gene lost 6 bases, with 10 bases spanning the gap. The CDR3 region has the DNA TGTGCCAGCAGTTACGGACCGGGCCCCGGGGAGCTGTTTTTT. Its translation is CASSYGPGPGELFF.

This clonotype was detected a few times. The chain employs TRBV7-2 and TRBJ2-5, with 8 positions matching TRBD1. With V trimmed by 1 base and J by 2 bases, 6 bases remained unmatched. The CDR3 is 16 residues long. Germline V lookup: CDR1 SGHTA, CDR2 FQGNSA. The CDR3 DNA reads as TGTGCCAGCAGCTTAGGACAGGGGAGGAATCAAGAGACCCAGTACTTC. It codes for CASSLGQGRNQETQYF. Variable domain in full (rest from reference TRBV7-2 and TRBJ2-5): GAGVSQSPSNKVTEKGKDVELRCDPISGHTALYWYRQSLGQGLEFLIYFQGNSAPDKSGLPSDRFSAERTGGSVSTLTIQRTQQEDSAVYLCASSLGQGRNQETQYFGPGTRLLVL.

The CDR3 sequence is CASSLGPWDRGQGEQFF. In nucleotides, the CDR3 is TGCGCCAGCAGCTTGGGCCCCTGGGACAGGGGGCAAGGTGAGCAGTTCTTC. V usage is TRBV5-1 and J usage is TRBJ2-1, with 12 positions matching TRBD1. V was clipped by 0 bases and J by 9 bases; unmatched bases: 10. Germline V CDR1 and CDR2: SGHRS, YFSETQ. The CDR3 has 17 residues.

The chain couples TRBV30 to TRBJ2-7, with D unclear. V lost 5 bases to trimming and J lost 9 bases, with 14 bases between them. The CDR3 is 11 residues long. Germline assignment: CDR1 GTSNPN and CDR2 SVGIG (reference sequence). The CDR3 nucleotides are TGTGCCTGGGGATCCCGGGTGGGGCAGTACTTC. It is translated as CAWGSRVGQYF.

This clonotype has a count of ten or more. The genes are TRBV7-2 and TRBJ1-1, with D unresolved. Deletions cut 2 bases from V and 8 bases from J, with 6 bases between. Germline-derived CDR1 and CDR2 are SGHTA and FQGNSA. The CDR3 loop spans 11 amino acids. CDR3 in amino acids: CASSLRAEAFF. As DNA, the CDR3 is TGTGCCAGCAGCTTAAGGGCAGAAGCTTTCTTT. Full variable domain (rest looked up from reference TRBV7-2 and TRBJ1-1): GAGVSQSPSNKVTEKGKDVELRCDPISGHTALYWYRQSLGQGLEFLIYFQGNSAPDKSGLPSDRFSAERTGGSVSTLTIQRTQQEDSAVYLCASSLRAEAFFGQGTRLTVV.

The chain couples TRBV11-2 to TRBJ2-5; D perhaps matches TRBD1 (5 bases). V lost 7 bases and J lost 4, with 25 bases in between. The length of the CDR3 is 17 residues. Germline CDR1 is SGHAT and CDR2 is FQNNGV. The CDR3 nucleotides read TGTGCCAGCAATGTCCCCGGACACCCCGTGGGTGGAGAGACCCAGTACTTC. This codes for CASNVPGHPVGGETQYF.

This clonotype showed up many times. The V gene is TRBV7-6, the J gene TRBJ2-7; unclear D gene. V was shortened by 7 bases and J by 3 bases, with 19 bases between the two germline ends. Germline lookup yields CDR1 SGHVS and CDR2 FNYEAQ. The CDR3 runs 15 residues. The CDR3 DNA follows: TGTGCCAGCACTCCTACGGATTCTAAGAGCTACGAGCAGTACTTC. Its protein product is CASTPTDSKSYEQYF.

The chain is built from TRBV5-1 and TRBJ2-2; D is possibly TRBD2 (5 bases). Trimming removed 1 base from V and 5 bases from J, with 15 bases in between. This CDR3 region has 16 residues. CDR1 and CDR2 (germline): SGHRS, YFSETQ. DNA for the CDR3: TGCGCCAGCAGCTTGTTTCCTAGCCTGAGGACCGGGGAGCTGTTTTTT. As protein: CASSLFPSLRTGELFF.

This sequence joins TRBV29-1 and TRBJ2-7; D uncertain. V lost 4 bases and J 0 bases, leaving 10 bases between the germline ends. The CDR3 totals 13 residues. Per germline, CDR1 SQVTM and CDR2 ANQGSEA. CDR3 amino acids: CSVGWASSYEQYF. DNA for the CDR3: TGCAGCGTTGGGTGGGCTAGCTCCTACGAGCAGTACTTC.

The chain employs TRBV9 and TRBJ2-1; D not resolved. The CDR3 runs to 13 residues. Trimming removed 4 bases at V and 5 bases at J, with 10 bases between. Germline V gene lookup returns CDR1 SGDLS and CDR2 YYNGEE. CDR3 nucleotide sequence: TGTGCCAGCAGCACCCGTTTAGACAATGAGCAGTTCTTC. This gives the protein CASSTRLDNEQFF.

This sequence joins TRBV5-1 and TRBJ2-1; 10 bases are a match to TRBD2. The V and J ends lost 2 bases and 7 bases, in that order; junction bases with no gene match: 6. The CDR3 spans 15 residues. In germline, CDR1 is SGHRS, CDR2 YFSETQ. The CDR3: CASSFTSGAQNEQFF. The CDR3 DNA is TGCGCCAGCAGCTTCACTAGCGGGGCTCAGAATGAGCAGTTCTTC.

This clonotype was counted ten times or more. V usage is TRBV6-6 and J usage is TRBJ2-1; the D is unclear. The CDR3 loop spans 13 amino acids. From germline, CDR1 is MNHNY and CDR2 SVGAGI (reference sequence). Between the trimmed V and J ends, which lost 5 bases and 4 bases, there was a span of 9 bases. The CDR3 spells CASSTVEYNEQFF. DNA of the CDR3: TGTGCCAGCAGTACAGTAGAATACAATGAGCAGTTCTTC.

This clonotype was counted between two and nine times. The rearrangement uses TRBV18 and TRBJ2-3, with 10 bases matching TRBD2. V lost 3 bases and J lost 4; bases outside the gene matches: 7. This CDR3 has 16 residues. CDR1 is KGHSH, CDR2 LQKENI, per germline. The CDR3 DNA sequence: TGTGCCAGCTCACCTATCCTAGCGGGAGATCCAGATACGCAGTATTTT. This translates into CASSPILAGDPDTQYF.

The J gene is TRBJ2-1, the V gene TRBV7-9, with D uncertain. The germline V gene encodes CDR1 SEHNR and CDR2 FQNEAQ (reference sequence). The CDR3 spans 15 residues. The V and J ends lost 4 bases and 2 bases respectively, with 12 bases between them. The CDR3: CASSSPRPPYNEQFF. CDR3 DNA sequence: TGTGCCAGCAGCTCCCCCCGGCCTCCCTACAATGAGCAGTTCTTC.